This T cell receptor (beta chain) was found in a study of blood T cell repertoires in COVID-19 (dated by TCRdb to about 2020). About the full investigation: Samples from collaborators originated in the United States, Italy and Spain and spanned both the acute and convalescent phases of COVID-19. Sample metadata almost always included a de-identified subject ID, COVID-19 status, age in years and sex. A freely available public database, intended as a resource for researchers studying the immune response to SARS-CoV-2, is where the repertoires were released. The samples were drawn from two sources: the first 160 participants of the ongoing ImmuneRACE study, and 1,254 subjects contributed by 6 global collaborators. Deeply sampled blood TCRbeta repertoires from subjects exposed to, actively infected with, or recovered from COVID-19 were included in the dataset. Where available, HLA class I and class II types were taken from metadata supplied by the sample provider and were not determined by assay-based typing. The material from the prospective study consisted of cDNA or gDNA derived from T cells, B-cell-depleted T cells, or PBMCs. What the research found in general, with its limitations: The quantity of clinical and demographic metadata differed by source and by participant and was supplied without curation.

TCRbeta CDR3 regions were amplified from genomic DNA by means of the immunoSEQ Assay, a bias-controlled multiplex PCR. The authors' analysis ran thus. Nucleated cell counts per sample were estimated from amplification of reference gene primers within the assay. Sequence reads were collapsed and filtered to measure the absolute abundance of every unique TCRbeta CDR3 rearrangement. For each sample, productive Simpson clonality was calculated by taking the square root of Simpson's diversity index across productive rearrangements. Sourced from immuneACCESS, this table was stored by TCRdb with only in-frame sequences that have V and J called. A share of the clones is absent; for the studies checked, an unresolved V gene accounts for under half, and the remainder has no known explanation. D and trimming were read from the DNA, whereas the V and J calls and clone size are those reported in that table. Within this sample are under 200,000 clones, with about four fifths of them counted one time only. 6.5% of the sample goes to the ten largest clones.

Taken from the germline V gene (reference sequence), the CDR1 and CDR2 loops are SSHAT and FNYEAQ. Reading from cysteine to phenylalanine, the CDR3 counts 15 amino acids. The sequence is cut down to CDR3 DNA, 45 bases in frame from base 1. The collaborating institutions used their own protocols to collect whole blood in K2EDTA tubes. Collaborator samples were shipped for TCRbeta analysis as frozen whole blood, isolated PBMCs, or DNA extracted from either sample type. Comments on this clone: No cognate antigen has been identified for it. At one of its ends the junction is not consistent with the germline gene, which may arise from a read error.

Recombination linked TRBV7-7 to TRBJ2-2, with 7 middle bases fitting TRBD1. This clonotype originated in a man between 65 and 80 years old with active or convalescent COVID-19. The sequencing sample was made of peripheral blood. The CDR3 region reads CASSSTTGSTGELFF. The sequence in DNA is TGTGCTAGCAGCTCCACGACAGGGAGTACCGGGGAGCTGTTTTTT.